Each of the 6 T cell receptor beta chains below was sequenced from the same sample in a study of CD8 T cells in ankylosing spondylitis. TCRdb ran MiXCR on the 5' RACE reads and lists one entry per CDR3 protein. The repertoire consists of 220,000 or so distinct CDR3 sequences, with about 10% occurring once and the leading ten covering less than 25%. Input material: blood, either unsorted or a sorted T cell fraction (not recorded which). The source is a male donor with ankylosing spondylitis or in good health (not recorded which).

This clonotype was counted ten times or more. The CDR3 sequence is CSATSRSGGVADTQYF. The CDR3 region has the DNA TGCAGTGCTACCTCGAGGAGCGGGGGGGTAGCAGATACGCAGTATTTT. The V call is TRBV20-1, the J call TRBJ2-3; TRBD2 matches 10 bases. The ends lost 4 bases at V and 4 bases at J; junction bases unmatched: 11. The CDR3 is 16 residues long. CDR1 is DFQATT and CDR2 is SNEGSKA in the germline V gene (reference sequence).

To note about this clonotype: Given a much more abundant clone one base away, this may be a read error. The CDR3 sequence: CAIPSWGEKKLFF. Here the CDR3 DNA reads TGTGCCATCCCATCTTGGGGGGAAAAAAAACTGTTTTTT. The chain combines TRBV27 with TRBJ1-4; a weak D match, TRBD1 (5 bases). The V and J ends lost 10 bases and 9 bases respectively, with 18 bases between them. Germline V gene data show CDR1 as MNHEY and CDR2 as SMNVEV (reference sequence). This CDR3 contains 13 residues.

There are many counts of this clonotype. The rearrangement joins TRBV29-1 to TRBJ2-7; 7 bases align to TRBD1. Trimming took 5 bases from V and 6 from J; bases not matched to a gene: 7. In germline, CDR1 is SQVTM, CDR2 ANQGSEA. The CDR3 sequence is 12 residues long. The CDR3 spells CSVQGGRLEQYF. DNA for the CDR3: TGCAGCGTTCAAGGGGGCAGACTCGAGCAGTACTTC.

This clonotype was recorded many times. The chain uses TRBV29-1 and TRBJ2-5, with D unresolved. Trimming removed 1 base from V and 2 bases from J, with 8 bases in between. The CDR3 sequence is 13 residues long. The germline V gene encodes CDR1 SQVTM and CDR2 ANQGSEA. CDR3 coding DNA: TGCAGCGTTGAAGGTGGCAGGCAAGAGACCCAGTACTTC. Its translation is CSVEGGRQETQYF.

The sample holds many counts of this clonotype. This chain connects TRBV24-1 to TRBJ2-1; TRBD1 is a possible D gene (5 bases). V was pared by 10 bases and J by 10 bases, with 13 bases between. CDR3 size: 11 residues. The germline V gene encodes CDR1 KGHDR and CDR2 SFDVKD. CDR3 amino acids: CATRKGAEQFF. The CDR3 DNA is TGTGCCACAAGAAAAGGGGCCGAGCAGTTCTTC.

This clonotype was found many times. The rearrangement uses TRBV15 and TRBJ1-2; 8 positions match TRBD1. The CDR3 consists of 15 residues. The germline V gene has CDR1 LNHNV and CDR2 YYDKDF (reference sequence). J lost 4 bases, V lost 0 bases, and 4 bases had no gene match. The CDR3 region is CATSRDLDRAYGYTF. CDR3 nucleotide sequence: TGTGCCACCAGCAGAGATTTGGACAGGGCCTATGGCTACACCTTC.